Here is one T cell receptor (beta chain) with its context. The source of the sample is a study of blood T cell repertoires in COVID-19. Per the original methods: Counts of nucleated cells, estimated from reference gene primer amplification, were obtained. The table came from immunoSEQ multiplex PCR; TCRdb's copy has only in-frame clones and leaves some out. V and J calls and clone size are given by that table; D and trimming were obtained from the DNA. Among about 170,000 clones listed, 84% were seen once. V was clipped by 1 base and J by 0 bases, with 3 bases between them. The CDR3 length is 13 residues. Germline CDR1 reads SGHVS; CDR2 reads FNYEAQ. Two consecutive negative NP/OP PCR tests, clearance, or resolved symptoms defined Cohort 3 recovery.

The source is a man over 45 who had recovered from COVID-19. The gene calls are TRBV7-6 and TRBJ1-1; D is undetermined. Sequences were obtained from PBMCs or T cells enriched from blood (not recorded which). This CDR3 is CASSLDMNTEAFF. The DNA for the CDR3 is TGTGCCAGCAGCTTAGACATGAACACTGAAGCTTTCTTT.